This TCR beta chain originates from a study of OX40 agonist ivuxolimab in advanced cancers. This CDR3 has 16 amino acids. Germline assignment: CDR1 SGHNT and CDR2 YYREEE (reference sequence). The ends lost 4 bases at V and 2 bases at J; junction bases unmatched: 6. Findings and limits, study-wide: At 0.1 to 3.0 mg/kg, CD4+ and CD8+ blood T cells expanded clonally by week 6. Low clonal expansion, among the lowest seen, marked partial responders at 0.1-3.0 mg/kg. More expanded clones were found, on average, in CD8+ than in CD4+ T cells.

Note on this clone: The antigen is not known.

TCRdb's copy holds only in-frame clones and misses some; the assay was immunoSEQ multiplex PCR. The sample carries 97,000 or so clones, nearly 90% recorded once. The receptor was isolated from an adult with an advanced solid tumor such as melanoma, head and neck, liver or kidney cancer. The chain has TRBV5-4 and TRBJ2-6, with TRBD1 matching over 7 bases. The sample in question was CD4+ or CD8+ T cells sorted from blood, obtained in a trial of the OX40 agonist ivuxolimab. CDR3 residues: CASSGYQGAGANVLTF. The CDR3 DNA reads TGTGCCAGCAGCGGATACCAGGGGGCTGGGGCCAACGTCCTGACTTTC. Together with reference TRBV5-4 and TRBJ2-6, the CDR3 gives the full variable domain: ETGVTQSPTHLIKTRGQQVTLRCSSQSGHNTVSWYQQALGQGPQFIFQYYREEENGRGNFPPRFSGLQFPNYSSELNVNALELDDSALYLCASSGYQGAGANVLTFGAGSRLTVL.